The rows below give T cell receptor beta chains drawn from one sample of a study of neoadjuvant nivolumab and ipilimumab in lung cancer. The protocol was immunoSEQ multiplex PCR, while the TCRdb copy is restricted to in-frame clones and leaves out a portion. The sample shows about 18,000 clones, approximately 87% of them seen only once. This specimen was peripheral blood, taken before neoadjuvant nivolumab, alone or with ipilimumab. The receptors were sampled from an adult with non-small cell lung cancer. Both conserved end residues are part of each CDR3. Fields, in order: V gene, D gene, J gene, clone size, CDR3 protein, CDR3 DNA. A D gene is named only where the DNA matches it firmly. Rows give clone size only sometimes, using once, few, many, or a class for an expanded clone.

>TRBV6-6|-|TRBJ2-3|-
CASSLLNGPSTDTQYF
TGTGCCAGCAGCCTACTGAATGGTCCTAGCACAGATACGCAGTATTTT
>TRBV9|TRBD1|TRBJ1-2|-
CASSAGQGLSGYTF
TGTGCCAGCAGCGCGGGACAGGGGCTGTCCGGCTACACCTTC
>TRBV9|TRBD2|TRBJ2-7|-
CASSPTSGLDEQYF
TGTGCCAGCAGCCCGACTAGCGGGCTTGACGAGCAGTACTTC
>TRBV25-1|TRBD2|TRBJ2-1|-
CASSEGTSWYNEQFF
TGTGCCAGCAGTGAAGGGACTAGTTGGTACAATGAGCAGTTCTTC
>TRBV11-3|TRBD1|TRBJ2-7|-
CASSLDGTGAFEQYF
TGTGCCAGCAGCTTAGATGGGACAGGGGCTTTTGAGCAGTACTTC
>TRBV2|TRBD1|TRBJ1-2|-
CASTNHGTADLHTF
TGTGCCAGCACCAACCACGGGACAGCCGACCTCCACACCTTC
>TRBV6-1|-|TRBJ1-1|-
CASMATRSTEAFF
TGTGCCAGCATGGCGACGAGAAGCACTGAAGCTTTCTTT
>TRBV7-8|-|TRBJ2-1|-
CASSLVVWLEQFF
TGTGCCAGCAGCTTAGTGGTTTGGCTTGAGCAGTTCTTC
>TRBV7-9|TRBD1|TRBJ1-4|-
CASSLGSGGEKLFF
TGTGCCAGCAGCTTAGGTTCAGGGGGTGAAAAACTGTTTTTT
>TRBV7-8|TRBD1|TRBJ1-1|few
CASSRWDRDSPEAFF
TGTGCCAGCAGCCGCTGGGACAGGGATTCCCCTGAAGCTTTCTTT
>TRBV7-6|TRBD2|TRBJ2-3|-
CASTGGPGTDTQYF
TGTGCCAGCACGGGGGGGCCTGGCACAGATACGCAGTATTTT
>TRBV5-8|-|TRBJ2-1|-
CASSGIYNEQFF
TGTGCCAGCAGCGGGATCTACAATGAGCAGTTCTTC
>TRBV7-2|-|TRBJ1-2|-
CASSFDRANYGYTF
TGTGCCAGCAGCTTCGACCGAGCTAACTATGGCTACACCTTC
>TRBV5-1|TRBD1|TRBJ1-1|-
CASSWRTGENTEAFF
TGCGCCAGCAGCTGGAGGACAGGGGAGAATACTGAAGCTTTCTTT
>TRBV18|TRBD1|TRBJ1-1|-
CASSPKGATEAFF
TGTGCCAGCTCACCGAAGGGGGCCACTGAAGCTTTCTTT
>TRBV11-1|TRBD1|TRBJ1-1|once
CASRAGQEQNTEAFF
TGTGCCAGCAGGGCCGGACAGGAACAGAACACTGAAGCTTTCTTT
>TRBV7-2|-|TRBJ2-7|-
CASSFGGGQTYEQYF
TGTGCCAGCAGCTTCGGCGGAGGACAAACCTACGAGCAGTACTTC
>TRBV29-1|-|TRBJ1-1|-
CSVREYTEAFF
TGCAGCGTAAGGGAGTACACTGAAGCTTTCTTT
>TRBV7-9|TRBD1|TRBJ1-1|once
CASSLTGGRDTEAFF
TGTGCCAGCAGCTTGACAGGGGGCCGGGACACTGAAGCTTTCTTT
>TRBV29-1|-|TRBJ1-2|-
CSVDTDYYGYTF
TGCAGCGTTGACACAGACTACTATGGCTACACCTTC
>TRBV30|-|TRBJ1-5|-
CAWTVGNGNQPQHF
TGTGCCTGGACTGTAGGGAATGGCAATCAGCCCCAGCATTTT
>TRBV29-1|-|TRBJ1-2|-
CSVDQGTYGYTF
TGCAGCGTTGATCAGGGAACCTATGGCTACACCTTC
>TRBV29-1|-|TRBJ2-1|-
CSVEDPQGFTGSPYNEQFF
TGCAGCGTTGAAGATCCCCAGGGTTTTACGGGGTCGCCCTACAATGAGCAGTTCTTC
>TRBV2|TRBD2|TRBJ2-7|-
CASKESGSILYEQYF
TGTGCCAGCAAGGAAAGCGGGAGTATACTCTACGAGCAGTACTTC
>TRBV5-1|TRBD1|TRBJ2-2|-
CASSQGTGNTGELFF
TGCGCCAGCAGCCAGGGGACAGGGAACACCGGGGAGCTGTTTTTT